The 27 T cell receptor beta chains given below trace back to one sample, sequenced in a study of cytomegalovirus exposure and HLA in healthy donors. Vbeta (60) and Jbeta (13) primers were used in the PCR. Clones were sequenced by immunoSEQ multiplex PCR, and TCRdb holds only the in-frame ones, with some missing. This sample has some 180,000 clones, with approximately 78% found just once. Sequencing was performed on PBMCs. These receptors all stem from a young woman in good health and CMV-seronegative.

This clone was seen only once. V gene TRBV7-9 combines with J gene TRBJ2-3, with D perhaps TRBD1 (6 bases). Per germline, CDR1 SEHNR and CDR2 FQNEAQ (reference sequence). Trimming stripped 5 bases from V and 0 bases from J, with 21 bases between. CDR3 length: 18 amino acids. The CDR3 protein is CASSVGRQARRSTDTQYF. In DNA, the CDR3 is TGTGCCAGCAGCGTAGGGAGACAGGCCAGACGTAGCACAGATACGCAGTATTTT.

The rearrangement links TRBV7-9 to TRBJ1-4; no reliable D call. The CDR3 covers 15 residues. Germline CDR1 and CDR2: SEHNR and FQNEAQ (reference sequence). Trimming pared 4 bases from V and 7 bases from J, leaving 16 bases between. The DNA for the CDR3 is TGTGCCAGCAGCTCAAACTCCGGTCGTGGTGAAAAACTGTTTTTT. Amino acids: CASSSNSGRGEKLFF.

The rearrangement uses TRBV6-5 and TRBJ2-1, with 11 bases matching TRBD2. V was pared by 4 bases and J by 7 bases, with 6 bases of the junction left unmatched. The germline gives CDR1 MNHEY, CDR2 SVGAGI. This CDR3 has 15 residues. The CDR3 DNA sequence: TGTGCCAGCAGTTCGGAACTAGCGGGAGTTAATGAGCAGTTCTTC. Translating it yields CASSSELAGVNEQFF.

This clone has a handful of counts. The chain recombines TRBV4-1 with TRBJ2-5, with D possibly matching TRBD1 (6 bases). Germline V gene lookup returns CDR1 MGHRA and CDR2 YSYEKL. This CDR3 is built from 14 residues. Trimming removed 1 base at V and 3 bases at J, with 9 bases between. The CDR3 nucleotides read TGCGCCAGCAGCCAAGGGACAGAGAAAGAGACCCAGTACTTC. Translating it yields CASSQGTEKETQYF.

Comment on this clone: The identical CDR3 is also encoded by other nucleotide sequences in the sample. The V call is TRBV5-1, the J call TRBJ1-1; D is unclear. Germline assignment: CDR1 SGHRS and CDR2 YFSETQ. With 0 bases removed from V and 1 base from J, the gap between germline ends came to 7 bases. The CDR3 is made up of 14 amino acids. The chain's CDR3 is CASSLDGGNTEAFF. CDR3 coding DNA: TGCGCCAGCAGCTTGGACGGTGGGAACACTGAAGCTTTCTTT.

This chain connects TRBV7-9 to TRBJ2-5, with unresolved D. The DNA matches TRBJ2-7 better at its end, which makes the J call doubtful. From germline, CDR1 is SEHNR and CDR2 FQNEAQ (reference sequence). The CDR3 loop spans 13 amino acids. In DNA form, the CDR3 reads TGTGCCAGCAGCTTACCCGAAACCTACGAGCAGTACTTC. This codes for CASSLPETYEQYF.

V is TRBV5-1 and J is TRBJ1-2, with a weak D call TRBD1 (5 bases). This CDR3 has 12 amino acids. Trimming took 0 bases from V and 11 from J, leaving 11 bases between them. The V gene's germline CDR1 is SGHRS and CDR2 YFSETQ. In DNA form, the CDR3 reads TGCGCCAGCAGCTTGGGCCAGGGTGATTACACCTTC. Residues: CASSLGQGDYTF.

J is TRBJ2-7 and V is TRBV19; a weak D match, TRBD1 (6 bases). The V gene lost 5 bases and the J gene lost 6 bases, with 17 bases spanning the gap. This CDR3 has 14 amino acids. Germline V gene sequence: CDR1 LNHDA, CDR2 SQIVND (reference sequence). CDR3 loop: CASSAGQGSREQYV. For the CDR3, the DNA is TGTGCCAGTAGTGCCGGTCAGGGGAGTCGCGAGCAGTACGTC.

This chain uses TRBV4-2 with TRBJ1-2; a weak D match, TRBD1 (5 bases). Germline V gene data show CDR1 as LGHNA and CDR2 as YNFKEQ. The CDR3 length is 17 residues. V lost 1 base and J 0 bases, leaving 15 bases between the germline ends. This CDR3 reads CASSQGGGTPANYGYTF. The CDR3 DNA sequence: TGTGCCAGCAGCCAAGGGGGGGGAACCCCCGCTAACTATGGCTACACCTTC.

This chain joins TRBV4-3 and TRBJ2-2, with no clear D. The CDR3 sequence is 17 residues long. Germline loops: CDR1 LGHNA, CDR2 YSLEER. V gave up 1 base and J gave up 3 bases, with 15 bases separating them. This chain's CDR3 is CASSQAPTPLDTGELFF. CDR3 nucleotides: TGCGCCAGCAGCCAAGCCCCTACCCCCCTGGACACCGGGGAGCTGTTTTTT.

The V and J genes are TRBV18 and TRBJ2-3; D is perhaps TRBD1 (7 bases). Trimming cost V 5 bases and J 4 bases, with 10 bases left between them. The CDR3 contains 13 residues. Germline V lookup: CDR1 KGHSH, CDR2 LQKENI. Written as DNA, the CDR3 is TGTGCCAGCTCAACAGGGGAGGCAGATACGCAGTATTTT. It encodes CASSTGEADTQYF.

This chain uses TRBV2 with TRBJ2-5, with a tentative D call TRBD1 (6 bases). CDR3 size: 15 residues. V was pared by 5 bases and J by 3 bases, with 16 bases between. The germline V gene encodes CDR1 SNHLY and CDR2 FYNNEI. CDR3 bases: TGTGCCAGCAGTTATCAGGGGCTGGGAAAAGAGACCCAGTACTTC. Its translation: CASSYQGLGKETQYF. Filled out from reference TRBV2 and TRBJ2-5, the complete variable domain reads EPEVTQTPSHQVTQMGQEVILRCVPISNHLYFYWYRQILGQKVEFLVSFYNNEISEKSEIFDDQFSVERPDGSNFTLKIRSTKLEDSAMYFCASSYQGLGKETQYFGPGTRLLVL.

The chain joins TRBV27 to TRBJ2-3; 10 nucleotides align to TRBD2. Per germline, CDR1 MNHEY and CDR2 SMNVEV (reference sequence). CDR3 length: 16 residues. Trimming took 5 bases from V and 4 from J; bases not matched to a gene: 9. This CDR3 reads CASSHLAGVGADTQYF. In DNA form, the CDR3 reads TGTGCCAGCAGTCACCTAGCGGGAGTCGGCGCAGATACGCAGTATTTT.

The chain uses TRBV28 and TRBJ2-4, with D hard to call. Germline CDR1 MDHEN, CDR2 SYDVKM. The CDR3 spans 16 residues. Trimming cost V 1 base and J 0 bases, with 10 bases left between them. The CDR3 DNA reads TGTGCCAGCAGTTTATTGACTGTCTTAGCCAAAAACATTCAGTACTTC. Translating gives CASSLLTVLAKNIQYF.

The chain has TRBV5-1 and TRBJ1-4; the match to TRBD1 covers 12 bases. The CDR3 spans 14 residues. In germline, CDR1 is SGHRS, CDR2 YFSETQ. V was pared by 4 bases and J by 10 bases, with 5 bases of the junction left unmatched. The CDR3 DNA is TGCGCCAGCAGCCCGGGACAGGGGGCTGGAAAACTGTTTTTT. Amino acids: CASSPGQGAGKLFF.

The chain is built from TRBV5-1 and TRBJ2-5; TRBD2 matches at 10 bases. J was trimmed by 4 bases and V by 0 bases; bases with no gene match: 6. Germline lookup yields CDR1 SGHRS and CDR2 YFSETQ. CDR3 size: 16 residues. This CDR3 reads CASSLAALAGVETQYF. For the CDR3, the DNA is TGCGCCAGCAGCTTGGCCGCGCTAGCGGGAGTAGAGACCCAGTACTTC.

This chain connects TRBV7-2 to TRBJ2-7; possibly TRBD1 for D (5 bases). The germline CDR1 and CDR2 sequences are SGHTA and FQGNSA. The CDR3 is 16 residues long. The V end lost 5 bases, the J end lost 3 bases, and 20 bases lay between the germline ends. The CDR3 bases are TGTGCCAGCAGCCTAACCTTCCGGGTTAGGGGCTACGAGCAGTACTTC. It encodes CASSLTFRVRGYEQYF.

This clone was observed a handful of times. The gene calls are TRBV4-3 and TRBJ2-3; a weak D match, TRBD2 (5 bases). The CDR3 covers 15 residues. Germline assignment: CDR1 LGHNA and CDR2 YSLEER. V was trimmed by 1 base and J by 1 base, leaving 9 bases between them. CDR3 amino acids: CASSQVRAGTDTQYF. CDR3 nucleotide sequence: TGCGCCAGCAGCCAAGTAAGAGCGGGCACAGATACGCAGTATTTT.

This clone was seen a few times. The chain is built from TRBV11-2 and TRBJ1-4; no clear D gene. Trimming took 1 base from V and 0 from J, leaving 6 bases between them. Germline CDR1 is SGHAT and CDR2 is FQNNGV. This CDR3 is 15 amino acids long. Here the CDR3 reads CASSLAGATNEKLFF. For the CDR3, the DNA is TGTGCCAGCAGCTTAGCAGGTGCAACTAATGAAAAACTGTTTTTT. The complete variable domain, with remaining parts taken from reference TRBV11-2 and TRBJ1-4, reads EAGVAQSPRYKIIEKRQSVAFWCNPISGHATLYWYQQILGQGPKLLIQFQNNGVVDDSQLPKDRFSAERLKGVDSTLKIQPAKLEDSAVYLCASSLAGATNEKLFFGSGTQLSVL.

The chain couples TRBV28 to TRBJ2-7, with 7 bases matching TRBD2. The CDR3 consists of 14 residues. V was pared by 3 bases and J by 3 bases, with 5 bases of the junction left unmatched. Germline CDR1 MDHEN, CDR2 SYDVKM. CDR3 sequence reads: CASSLMGGSYEQYF. CDR3 DNA sequence: TGTGCCAGCAGTTTGATGGGCGGGAGCTACGAGCAGTACTTC.

The CDR3: CASSPRIAATYNEQFF. CDR3 DNA: TGTGCCAGCAGCCCACGGATAGCGGCGACCTACAATGAGCAGTTCTTC. The chain employs TRBV7-9 and TRBJ2-1; TRBD2 is a possible D gene (6 bases). Germline values: CDR1 SEHNR, CDR2 FQNEAQ (reference sequence). This CDR3 spans 16 amino acids. V dropped 5 bases and J dropped 2 bases, with 16 bases sitting between them.

This chain links TRBV30 with TRBJ1-4; 11 bases match TRBD1. V was pared by 2 bases and J by 8 bases, with 4 bases of the junction left unmatched. CDR1 GTSNPN and CDR2 SVGIG come from the germline V gene (reference sequence). The CDR3 length is 14 residues. CDR3 region: CAWSRGQGDEKLFF. CDR3 bases: TGTGCCTGGAGTAGGGGACAGGGGGACGAAAAACTGTTTTTT.

This clone has only one observation. V usage is TRBV2 and J usage is TRBJ1-2, with TRBD1 identical over 7 bases. This CDR3 contains 13 residues. CDR1 SNHLY and CDR2 FYNNEI come from the germline V gene. V lost 7 bases and J lost 9; bases outside the gene matches: 11. The CDR3 DNA is TGTGCCAGCATAGCCGACAGGGTGGGGAGCTACACCTTC. It specifies CASIADRVGSYTF.

This chain joins TRBV7-2 and TRBJ2-5, with a possible D match to TRBD2 (5 bases). The V gene's germline CDR1 is SGHTA and CDR2 FQGNSA. V lost 1 base, J lost 5 bases, and 17 bases lay in between. The CDR3 contains 16 residues. CDR3 in DNA: TGTGCCAGCAGCTTAGGGCGGCGGGTTCTGGGCGAGACCCAGTACTTC. Translated, it gives CASSLGRRVLGETQYF.

This rearrangement joins TRBV7-6 to TRBJ1-4, with 7 bases fitting TRBD1. CDR1 is SGHVS and CDR2 is FNYEAQ in the germline V gene. The V and J ends lost 4 bases and 7 bases, in that order; junction bases with no gene match: 9. The CDR3 covers 15 residues. In nucleotides, the CDR3 is TGTGCCAGCAGCTCAACAGGGGAACGGGCTGAAAAACTGTTTTTT. It specifies CASSSTGERAEKLFF.

The chain has TRBV27 and TRBJ2-5; the match to TRBD1 covers 8 bases. From germline, CDR1 is MNHEY and CDR2 SMNVEV (reference sequence). V shed 2 bases and J 1 base; nucleotides not matched to a gene: 9. The CDR3 totals 17 residues. CDR3 nucleotides: TGTGCCAGCAGTTTAATCAGGGGGCTACATCCCCAAGAGACCCAGTACTTC. This sequence encodes CASSLIRGLHPQETQYF.

The chain joins TRBV2 to TRBJ1-4; the match to TRBD1 covers 10 bases. The CDR3 loop spans 16 amino acids. CDR1 is SNHLY, CDR2 FYNNEI, per germline. Germline trimming cut 3 bases from V and 5 bases from J; bases unmatched to any gene: 6. The CDR3 DNA sequence: TGTGCCAGCAGTGAGATCCCGGGACAGGGGAATGAAAAACTGTTTTTT. Amino acid sequence: CASSEIPGQGNEKLFF.